This is a list of T cell receptor beta chains from one sample in a study of OX40 agonist ivuxolimab in advanced cancers. The repertoire was sequenced with immunoSEQ multiplex PCR; TCRdb's copy has only in-frame clones and lacks some. The sample carries about 44,000 clones, roughly 88% recorded once. The sequencing here drew on CD4+ or CD8+ T cells sorted from blood, taken in a trial of the OX40 agonist ivuxolimab. These receptors were obtained from an adult with an advanced solid tumor such as melanoma, head and neck, liver or kidney cancer. The CDR3 runs from the conserved cysteine through the conserved F or W. A D gene is named only where the DNA matches it firmly. Clone size is stated in some rows and not others, as once, few, many or a class when expanded.

j_call	cdr3_length	v_call	clone_size	d_call	cdr3_nt	cdr3_aa
TRBJ1-2	15	TRBV19	few	-	TGTGCCAGTAGTTGGGGACAAGGGAACTCCTATGGCTACACCTTC	CASSWGQGNSYGYTF
TRBJ2-1	16	TRBV6-5	-	-	TGTGCCAGCAGTTACCTACAGGGAGCGACCTACAATGAGCAGTTCTTC	CASSYLQGATYNEQFF
TRBJ1-2	15	TRBV6-5	-	-	TGTGCCAGCAGTTACTCGCCGGCGTTTGTGTATGGCTACACCTTC	CASSYSPAFVYGYTF
TRBJ2-7	16	TRBV9	-	TRBD1	TGTGCCAGCAGCGCCCAAACCGGGACAGGGGTGTACGAGCAGTACTTC	CASSAQTGTGVYEQYF
TRBJ1-1	14	TRBV29-1	once	TRBD1	TGCAGCGTTCTACAGGGGGCACGGGGCACTGAAGCTTTCTTT	CSVLQGARGTEAFF
TRBJ2-1	11	TRBV11-2	-	-	TGTGCCAGCAGCTTCAATAATGAGCAGTTCTTC	CASSFNNEQFF
TRBJ1-2	14	TRBV7-9	-	TRBD1	TGTGCCAGCAGCTTCCCCAGGGGGCCGGATGGCTACACCTTC	CASSFPRGPDGYTF
TRBJ2-5	11	TRBV27	-	-	TGTGCCAGCAGTTTTGGAGTGACCCAGTACTTC	CASSFGVTQYF
TRBJ1-1	14	TRBV7-9	-	TRBD1	TGTGCCAGCGAGGGCCTGGACAGGGGAACTGAAGCTTTCTTT	CASEGLDRGTEAFF
TRBJ2-3	15	TRBV6-5	-	TRBD2	TGTGCCAGCAGTTACGTAGCGGGGGGAACAGATACGCAGTATTTT	CASSYVAGGTDTQYF
TRBJ1-1	15	TRBV10-1	-	TRBD1	TGCGCCAGCAGTGAAGGGGCAGGGGGATACACTGAAGCTTTCTTT	CASSEGAGGYTEAFF
TRBJ2-5	17	TRBV7-2	-	-	TGTGCCAGCAGTCGAGAGGCGGCGGGGCAACCTCGGGAGACCCAGTACTTC	CASSREAAGQPRETQYF
TRBJ1-1	13	TRBV11-1	-	TRBD1	TGTGCCAGCGGCTCAGGGGGCAGGACTGAAGCTTTCTTT	CASGSGGRTEAFF
TRBJ1-1	15	TRBV7-3	-	-	TGTGCCAGCAGCTTAACCCCAGGGCCGAACACTGAAGCTTTCTTT	CASSLTPGPNTEAFF
TRBJ1-2	13	TRBV6-5	-	-	TGTGCCAGCAGTGCCGAGATGCGCTATGGCTACACCTTC	CASSAEMRYGYTF